This TCR beta chain was profiled in a study of blood T cell repertoires in COVID-19. Study information: Specimens from acute and convalescent COVID-19 originated in the United States, Italy and Spain. The analysed material was cDNA or gDNA that came from T cells, B-cell-depleted T cells, or PBMCs.

The CDR3 length is 15 residues. Per the germline V gene, CDR1 is ENHRY and CDR2 is SYGVKD. Losses at the gene ends were 3 bases for V and 6 bases for J; bases not matched to a gene: 9. Per the authors' pipeline: For nucleated cells, counts were estimated from reference gene primer amplification. The method was immunoSEQ multiplex PCR; TCRdb's version includes in-frame clones alone and lacks a portion of them. The V and J calls and clone size come from that table; D and trimming were worked out from the DNA. The table lists some 99,000 clones, more than 60% of them singletons. What was sequenced was peripheral blood. The rearrangement uses TRBV10-3 and TRBJ2-7, with 9 positions matching TRBD2. The sequence came from a man aged 65 to 85 with acute or convalescent COVID-19. DNA of the CDR3: TGTGCCATCAGTGACTTAGCGGGAGCAGGGGGCGAGCAGTACTTC. Its translation: CAISDLAGAGGEQYF.